This entry is about one T cell receptor (beta chain). The source of the sample is a study of blood T cell repertoires in COVID-19. Study details: Material from acute and convalescent COVID-19 was sourced from the United States, Italy and Spain. T cells, B-cell-depleted T cells, or PBMCs provided the cDNA or gDNA that served as material.

The CDR3 is made up of 15 amino acids. Trimming left V 0 bases short and J 6 bases short, with 14 bases between. The germline V gene has CDR1 LGHNA and CDR2 YNFKEQ. In the original analysis: Amplification with reference gene primers provided the estimates of nucleated cell counts. Clones were read by immunoSEQ multiplex PCR, and TCRdb kept only the in-frame ones, dropping some. V, J and clone size derive from that table, while D and trimming were established from the DNA sequence. In the table there are 120,000 or so clones, about three quarters of which are singletons. The sample taken for sequencing was peripheral blood. The J gene is TRBJ1-2, the V gene TRBV4-2; no clear D. The sequence came from a woman in her 70s with acute or convalescent COVID-19. The CDR3 is CASSQDQVAVHGYTF. The CDR3, as DNA: TGTGCCAGCAGCCAAGATCAAGTTGCGGTTCATGGCTACACCTTC.